This T cell receptor beta chain was recovered during a study of control samples from healthy donors and cancer patients. Method: immunoSEQ multiplex PCR; TCRdb's copy keeps in-frame clones and lacks some. This sample has about 85,000 clones; roughly nine tenths occur once, and the top ten carry 7.5% to 8%. CDR1 and CDR2 from the germline V gene are MNHEY and SVGEGT. The CDR3 length is 15 residues. The V gene lost 2 bases and the J gene lost 7 bases, with 14 bases spanning the gap. The TCR sequence derives from a woman in her sixties or seventies in good health. Sequences were obtained from blood. This chain links TRBV6-2 or TRBV6-3 with TRBJ1-4; D ambiguous. Here the CDR3 reads CASSYRVLRSEKLFF. The CDR3 DNA reads TGTGCCAGCAGTTACAGGGTTCTAAGAAGTGAAAAACTGTTTTTT.